A single sample gave rise to the 12 T cell receptor beta chains below, sequenced in a study of OX40 agonist ivuxolimab in advanced cancers. The method was immunoSEQ multiplex PCR; TCRdb's version includes in-frame clones alone and lacks a portion of them. The repertoire includes under 75,000 clones, about 90% of them detected once, and 13% to 15% sits in the top ten. Sequencing used CD4+ or CD8+ T cells sorted from blood, obtained in a trial of the OX40 agonist ivuxolimab. The receptor source for this set is an adult with an advanced solid tumor such as melanoma, head and neck, liver or kidney cancer.

The chain uses TRBV27 and TRBJ1-6; perhaps TRBD1 as D (5 bases). With 6 bases removed from V and 7 bases from J, the gap between germline ends came to 13 bases. CDR3 length equals 14 residues. The V gene's germline CDR1 is MNHEY and CDR2 SMNVEV (reference sequence). The CDR3 spells CASSLTAKNSPLHF. The CDR3 DNA is TGTGCCAGCAGCTTGACAGCCAAGAATTCACCCCTCCACTTT.

This clone came up once. The genes are TRBV28 and TRBJ2-5; 9 nucleotides match TRBD2. CDR3 length: 14 amino acids. V lost 1 base and J lost 5; bases outside the gene matches: 2. CDR1 is MDHEN and CDR2 is SYDVKM in the germline V gene. The CDR3 DNA reads TGTGCCAGCAGTTTATTAGCGGGAGTCGAGACCCAGTACTTC. It specifies CASSLLAGVETQYF.

The chain joins TRBV7-9 to TRBJ2-5; 11 positions match TRBD1. The trim removed 5 bases at V and 11 bases at J, leaving 10 bases unmatched. The CDR3 spans 14 residues. Germline CDR1 is SEHNR and CDR2 is FQNEAQ (reference sequence). The CDR3: CASSPGTGGSEQYF. For the CDR3, the DNA is TGTGCCAGCAGCCCCGGGACAGGGGGTAGTGAGCAGTACTTC.

V gene TRBV21-1 combines with J gene TRBJ2-7; the D call of TRBD1 is as the table states it, not checked on the DNA. TRBV21-1 is reported as a pseudogene. CDR3 length equals 17 residues. CDR3 sequence reads: CASSKVFVGAGEYEQYF. The CDR3 DNA sequence: TGTGCCAGCAGCAAAGTTTTTGTGGGGGCTGGTGAGTACGAGCAGTACTTC.

Notes on this clone: This CDR3 is also generated by other DNA sequences in the sample. The V call is TRBV5-1, the J call TRBJ1-1; no clear D. V dropped 0 bases and J dropped 8 bases, with 5 bases sitting between them. Germline V gene sequence: CDR1 SGHRS, CDR2 YFSETQ. The CDR3 runs 11 residues. The CDR3 here is CASSLGLEAFF. Here the CDR3 DNA reads TGCGCCAGCAGCTTGGGGCTGGAAGCTTTCTTT.

This sequence joins TRBV27 and TRBJ1-1, with D possibly TRBD1 on 6 matching bases. V lost 2 bases and J lost 2, with 9 bases in between. Germline values: CDR1 MNHEY, CDR2 SMNVEV (reference sequence). The CDR3 has 14 amino acids. The CDR3 DNA reads as TGTGCCAGCAGTTTAGCCAGGGGTAACACTGAAGCTTTCTTT. Translated, it gives CASSLARGNTEAFF.

As to this clone: The same CDR3 is also encoded by other DNA sequences in this sample. V is TRBV18 and J is TRBJ2-2; no definite D call. Looked up from germline, CDR1 is KGHSH and CDR2 is LQKENI. Trimming left V 0 bases short and J 2 bases short, with 4 bases between. The CDR3 spans 14 residues. The CDR3 protein is CASSPPINTGELFF. The DNA for the CDR3 is TGTGCCAGCTCACCACCGATTAACACCGGGGAGCTGTTTTTT.

Written as DNA, the CDR3 is TGTGCCAGTAGTCTGGGGGAACGGCAGCCCCAGCATTTT. Protein: CASSLGERQPQHF. This chain joins TRBV19 and TRBJ1-5, with a weak D call TRBD1 (5 bases). V was trimmed by 5 bases and J by 7 bases, leaving 12 bases between them. There are 13 residues in the CDR3. Per the germline V gene, CDR1 is LNHDA and CDR2 is SQIVND (reference sequence).

The V call is TRBV7-9, the J call TRBJ1-4; 11 bases are shared with TRBD1. The germline V gene encodes CDR1 SEHNR and CDR2 FQNEAQ (reference sequence). CDR3 length: 17 residues. With V trimmed by 4 bases and J by 7 bases, 11 bases remained unmatched. The CDR3, as DNA: TGTGCCAGCAGCTCACCCCCCACCGGGACAGGGGGTGAAAAACTGTTTTTT. Translation: CASSSPPTGTGGEKLFF.

The rearrangement uses TRBV5-4 and TRBJ2-1, with D possibly TRBD1 on 6 matching bases. Germline V lookup: CDR1 SGHNT, CDR2 YYREEE (reference sequence). The CDR3 is 13 residues long. V lost 2 bases, J lost 7 bases, and 10 bases lay in between. Here the CDR3 DNA reads TGTGCCAGCAGCTTAGCCAGGGGTAATGAGCAGTTCTTC. The encoded protein is CASSLARGNEQFF.

The J gene is TRBJ2-1, the V gene TRBV6-1; D assignment may be TRBD1 or TRBD2 (5 bases each). V was clipped by 2 bases and J by 2 bases, with 10 bases between them. The germline V gene has CDR1 MNHNS and CDR2 SASEGT. There are 15 residues in the CDR3. CDR3 coding DNA: TGTGCCAGCAGTGAATTGAGGGGTGCCTACAATGAGCAGTTCTTC. Amino acids: CASSELRGAYNEQFF.

The chain has TRBV5-4 and TRBJ2-1, with D uncertain. CDR3 length: 14 amino acids. Trimming removed 9 bases at V and 0 bases at J, with 13 bases between. Germline V gives CDR1 SGHNT, CDR2 YYREEE (reference sequence). The CDR3 loop reads CATMGPSSYNEQFF. The CDR3 DNA reads as TGTGCCACCATGGGCCCTAGCTCCTACAATGAGCAGTTCTTC. Supplemented by reference TRBV5-4 and TRBJ2-1, the full variable domain reads ETGVTQSPTHLIKTRGQQVTLRCSSQSGHNTVSWYQQALGQGPQFIFQYYREEENGRGNFPPRFSGLQFPNYSSELNVNALELDDSALYLCATMGPSSYNEQFFGPGTRLTVL.